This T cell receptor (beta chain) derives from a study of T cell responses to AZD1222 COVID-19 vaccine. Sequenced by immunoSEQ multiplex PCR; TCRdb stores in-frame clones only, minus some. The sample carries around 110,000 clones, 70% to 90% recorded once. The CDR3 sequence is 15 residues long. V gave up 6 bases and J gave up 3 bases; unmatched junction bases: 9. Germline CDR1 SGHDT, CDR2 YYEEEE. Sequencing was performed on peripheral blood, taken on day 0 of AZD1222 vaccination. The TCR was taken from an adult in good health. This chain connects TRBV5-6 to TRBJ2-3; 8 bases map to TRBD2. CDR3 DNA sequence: TGTGCCAGCACCTTCTTTAGCGGGATGACAGATACGCAGTATTTT. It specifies CASTFFSGMTDTQYF.